Listed here are 31 T cell receptor beta chains from one sample, sequenced in a study of CD4 T cell repertoires in COVID-19. The assay was immunoSEQ multiplex PCR, and TCRdb's table has in-frame clones only and misses some. Of 65,000 to 95,000 clones listed, 83% were seen once; the top ten hold about 0.5%. The sample here was CD4+ T cells from peripheral blood, taken after recovery from COVID-19. The source is a human donor who had COVID-19.

The chain is built from TRBV25-1 and TRBJ1-2, with D possibly matching TRBD1 (6 bases). V dropped 6 bases and J dropped 1 base, with 6 bases sitting between them. Germline CDR1 is MGHDK and CDR2 is SYGVNS. The CDR3 runs 12 residues. Here the CDR3 reads CASRDSNYGYTF. The CDR3 nucleotides read TGTGCCAGCAGGGACAGTAACTATGGCTACACCTTC.

The chain employs TRBV3-1 (or the pseudogene TRBV3-2) and TRBJ1-1; D gene unclear. There are 12 residues in the CDR3. The germline V gene has CDR1 LGHDT and CDR2 YNNKEL (reference sequence). With 1 base removed from V and 9 bases from J, the gap between germline ends came to 9 bases. DNA for the CDR3: TGTGCCAGCAGCCAAGGGATTGAAAAAGCTTTCTTT. It specifies CASSQGIEKAFF.

The chain has TRBV19 and TRBJ2-3; D uncertain. The CDR3 has 13 amino acids. Germline assignment: CDR1 LNHDA and CDR2 SQIVND (reference sequence). Deletions cut 4 bases from V and 7 bases from J, with 12 bases between. CDR3 DNA sequence: TGTGCCAGTAGTACCCAATCCCGTAATACGCAGTATTTT. This encodes CASSTQSRNTQYF.

In this sample, this clone turned up a few times. The genes are TRBV5-1 and TRBJ2-7, with D possibly called TRBD1 or TRBD2 (5 bases each). This CDR3 comprises 16 residues. The V gene's germline CDR1 is SGHRS and CDR2 YFSETQ. Trimming cost V 4 bases and J 6 bases, with 23 bases left between them. This chain's CDR3 is CASSVTPGTNSGEQYF. Written as DNA, the CDR3 is TGCGCCAGCAGCGTTACACCCGGGACCAACTCGGGCGAGCAGTACTTC.

The chain links TRBV5-5 to TRBJ2-5, with D possibly TRBD1 on 6 matching bases. The germline V gene encodes CDR1 SGHKS and CDR2 YYEKEE (reference sequence). Trimming cost V 3 bases and J 1 base, with 16 bases left between them. The CDR3 runs 16 residues. The CDR3 is CASSSMTGNSQETQYF. The CDR3 bases are TGTGCCAGCAGCTCAATGACAGGAAACTCCCAAGAGACCCAGTACTTC. The whole variable domain, filled in from reference TRBV5-5 and TRBJ2-5, reads DAGVTQSPTHLIKTRGQQVTLRCSPISGHKSVSWYQQVLGQGPQFIFQYYEKEERGRGNFPDRFSARQFPNYSSELNVNALLLGDSALYLCASSSMTGNSQETQYFGPGTRLLVL.

The chain has TRBV28 and TRBJ1-2; maybe TRBD1 (5 bases). The V end lost 7 bases, the J end lost 0 bases, and 15 bases lay between the germline ends. The CDR3 covers 15 residues. From germline, CDR1 is MDHEN and CDR2 SYDVKM. CDR3 nucleotide sequence: TGTGCCAGCATTAAATTCGACAGAGCTAACTATGGCTACACCTTC. The encoded protein is CASIKFDRANYGYTF.

Only a few counts were recorded for this clone. The chain uses TRBV28 and TRBJ2-6; no firm D call. CDR3 length: 15 residues. Germline loops: CDR1 MDHEN, CDR2 SYDVKM. With 1 base removed from V and 11 bases from J, the gap between germline ends came to 15 bases. The CDR3 DNA is TGTGCCAGCAGTTTATCGGCCGCAGGAGACCACGTCCTGACTTTC. As protein: CASSLSAAGDHVLTF.

The chain joins TRBV28 to TRBJ1-3, with D maybe TRBD1 (5 bases). Germline V lookup: CDR1 MDHEN, CDR2 SYDVKM. The CDR3 is made up of 15 amino acids. Trimming cost V 6 bases and J 0 bases, with 12 bases left between them. The chain's CDR3 is CASRLTGFSGNTIYF. In DNA form, the CDR3 reads TGTGCCAGCAGGCTTACAGGATTCTCTGGAAACACCATATATTTT.

This clone occurred a few times. The V gene is TRBV6-2 or TRBV6-3, the J gene TRBJ2-7; tentative D call: TRBD1 (7 bases). Germline assignment: CDR1 MNHEY and CDR2 SVGEGT. This CDR3 has 16 amino acids. Deletions cut 0 bases from V and 3 bases from J, with 15 bases between. The CDR3 loop is CASSYSTGGGGYEQYF. The CDR3 DNA reads TGTGCCAGCAGTTACTCGACAGGAGGGGGCGGCTACGAGCAGTACTTC.

The chain is built from TRBV2 and TRBJ1-6; tentative D call: TRBD1 (6 bases). Germline assignment: CDR1 SNHLY and CDR2 FYNNEI. V gave up 4 bases and J gave up 4 bases, with 11 bases separating them. The CDR3 length is 15 residues. The CDR3 coding sequence is TGTGCCAGCAGTGTTACAGGGCAGTATAATTCACCCCTCCACTTT. This gives the protein CASSVTGQYNSPLHF.

J is TRBJ2-2 and V is TRBV5-8; D gene unclear. The CDR3 loop spans 13 amino acids. V was clipped by 6 bases and J by 6 bases, with 12 bases between them. Germline loops: CDR1 SGHTS, CDR2 YDEGEE. The DNA for the CDR3 is TGTGCCAGCACCCATGGTTATTCCGGGGAGCTGTTTTTT. Encoded protein: CASTHGYSGELFF.

The chain carries TRBV19 and TRBJ2-3, with 7 bases aligning to TRBD2. The CDR3 extends over 16 amino acids. The germline gives CDR1 LNHDA, CDR2 SQIVND (reference sequence). V shed 3 bases and J 2 bases; nucleotides not matched to a gene: 8. The CDR3 bases are TGTGCCAGTAGTATTGACGGGAGGATCGTCACAGATACGCAGTATTTT. It translates to CASSIDGRIVTDTQYF. Supplemented by reference TRBV19 and TRBJ2-3, the full variable domain reads DGGITQSPKYLFRKEGQNVTLSCEQNLNHDAMYWYRQDPGQGLRLIYYSQIVNDFQKGDIAEGYSVSREKKESFPLTVTSAQKNPTAFYLCASSIDGRIVTDTQYFGPGTRLTVL.

This sequence joins TRBV3-1 (or the pseudogene TRBV3-2) and TRBJ2-7; possible D gene TRBD2, 5 bases. The V end was cut by 0 bases, the J end by 4 bases, with 13 bases between. Per the germline V gene, CDR1 is LGHDT and CDR2 is YNNKEL (reference sequence). The CDR3 contains 15 residues. In DNA, the CDR3 is TGTGCCAGCAGCCAAGAGCTAGCCCCCTTTTACGAGCAGTACTTC. Translating gives CASSQELAPFYEQYF.

CDR3 in DNA: TGTGCCAGCAGCGTACAGGGTGCTAATGAAAAACTGTTTTTT. Encoded protein: CASSVQGANEKLFF. The chain employs TRBV9 and TRBJ1-4, with D possibly being TRBD1 (5 bases). Germline CDR1 SGDLS, CDR2 YYNGEE. The V end was cut by 1 base, the J end by 3 bases, with 7 bases between. CDR3 length equals 14 residues.

A few counts support this clone. V is TRBV19 and J is TRBJ2-1, with 7 bases matching TRBD2. This CDR3 is built from 14 residues. The J segment lost 5 bases and the V segment lost 3 bases, leaving 4 bases of the junction unmatched. Germline V gives CDR1 LNHDA, CDR2 SQIVND (reference sequence). CDR3 loop: CASSIPGRHNEQFF. CDR3 nucleotide sequence: TGTGCCAGTAGTATCCCCGGGAGGCACAATGAGCAGTTCTTC.

V usage is TRBV4-1 and J usage is TRBJ2-7; D unresolved. Trimming took off 1 base at V and 1 base at J, with 8 bases between the two ends. The CDR3 length is 14 residues. The germline CDR1 and CDR2 sequences are MGHRA and YSYEKL. The CDR3 nucleotides read TGCGCCAGCAGCCAAGCGAAGGGTTCCTACGAGCAGTACTTC. Translation: CASSQAKGSYEQYF.

The V and J genes are TRBV28 and TRBJ2-3; D might be TRBD2 (6 bases). Per germline, CDR1 MDHEN and CDR2 SYDVKM. V gave up 5 bases and J gave up 6 bases, with 12 bases separating them. The CDR3 contains 13 residues. The CDR3 reads CASSGPGRDTQYF. CDR3 nucleotides: TGTGCCAGCAGTGGCCCGGGGAGGGATACGCAGTATTTT.

The rearrangement uses TRBV29-1 and TRBJ1-1; D not certain. V was clipped by 5 bases and J by 5 bases, with 15 bases between them. This CDR3 contains 13 residues. In germline, CDR1 is SQVTM, CDR2 ANQGSEA. The CDR3 region is CSVPTHLGTEAFF. The CDR3 region has the DNA TGCAGCGTTCCTACCCACTTAGGGACTGAAGCTTTCTTT. The whole variable domain, remainder taken from reference TRBV29-1 and TRBJ1-1, is SAVISQKPSRDICQRGTSLTIQCQVDSQVTMMFWYRQQPGQSLTLIATANQGSEATYESGFVIDKFPISRPNLTFSTLTVSNMSPEDSSIYLCSVPTHLGTEAFFGQGTRLTVV.

V usage is TRBV5-1 and J usage is TRBJ1-1; TRBD1 matches 12 bases. This CDR3 comprises 16 residues. With 1 base clipped from V and 4 bases from J, the junction kept 5 bases outside the gene matches. Germline CDR1 is SGHRS and CDR2 is YFSETQ. The CDR3 sequence is CASSLSGTGGFTEAFF. Here the CDR3 DNA reads TGCGCCAGCAGCTTGAGCGGGACAGGGGGCTTCACTGAAGCTTTCTTT. Complete variable domain (other parts from reference TRBV5-1 and TRBJ1-1): KAGVTQTPRYLIKTRGQQVTLSCSPISGHRSVSWYQQTPGQGLQFLFEYFSETQRNKGNFPGRFSGRQFSNSRSEMNVSTLELGDSALYLCASSLSGTGGFTEAFFGQGTRLTVV.

This clone was recorded once. J is TRBJ2-7 and V is TRBV5-4; 9 nucleotides match TRBD2. Losses at the gene ends were 4 bases for V and 1 base for J; bases not matched to a gene: 9. This CDR3 has 16 residues. Per germline, CDR1 SGHNT and CDR2 YYREEE (reference sequence). The DNA of the CDR3 is TGTGCCAGCAGCCCTCCCGGCGGGGGGGCGTCCTACGAGCAGTACTTC. It encodes CASSPPGGGASYEQYF.

With regard to this clone: Other DNA sequences in the same sample also yield this CDR3. V is TRBV6-6 and J is TRBJ1-1, with 7 bases lining up with TRBD1. The germline V gene has CDR1 MNHNY and CDR2 SVGAGI (reference sequence). This CDR3 region has 14 residues. Unmatched junction bases numbered 3, after V lost 2 bases and J lost 3 bases. This CDR3 is CASSYRRGDTEAFF. The CDR3, as DNA: TGTGCCAGCAGTTACCGCAGGGGGGACACTGAAGCTTTCTTT.

This chain links TRBV11-2 with TRBJ2-7; D is possibly TRBD2 (6 bases). The germline CDR1 and CDR2 sequences are SGHAT and FQNNGV. V shed 3 bases and J shed 4 bases, with 16 bases lying between them. The CDR3 consists of 15 residues. CDR3 region: CASSLAGGDGYEQYF. CDR3 in DNA: TGTGCCAGCAGCTTGGCAGGCGGGGATGGATACGAGCAGTACTTC.

The rearrangement links TRBV7-2 to TRBJ2-5; D may be TRBD2 (5 bases). Trimming left V 5 bases short and J 4 bases short, with 14 bases between. The germline V gene encodes CDR1 SGHTA and CDR2 FQGNSA. The CDR3 runs to 14 residues. The DNA of the CDR3 is TGTGCCAGCAGCCGCACGAGGGCTGGAGAGACCCAGTACTTC. This sequence encodes CASSRTRAGETQYF.

The rearrangement links TRBV24-1 to TRBJ2-1, with D unresolved. V was cut by 5 bases and J by 1 base, with 8 bases left in between. The germline gives CDR1 KGHDR, CDR2 SFDVKD. This CDR3 has 14 amino acids. CDR3 amino acids: CATSADGSYNEQFF. CDR3 nucleotide sequence: TGTGCCACCAGTGCCGACGGGTCCTACAATGAGCAGTTCTTC.

This chain uses TRBV3-1 (or the pseudogene TRBV3-2) with TRBJ2-7, with D hard to call. The length of the CDR3 is 14 residues. The germline V gene encodes CDR1 LGHDT and CDR2 YNNKEL (reference sequence). Trimming left V 0 bases short and J 2 bases short, with 8 bases between. The CDR3 DNA reads TGTGCCAGCAGCCAAGAAGCTGGGACCTACGAGCAGTACTTC. Translation: CASSQEAGTYEQYF.

The rearrangement joins TRBV7-2 to TRBJ1-6; 9 bases match TRBD1. Germline V gene lookup returns CDR1 SGHTA and CDR2 FQGNSA. Losses at the gene ends were 3 bases for V and 9 bases for J; bases not matched to a gene: 6. The CDR3 contains 15 residues. The CDR3 reads CASSFRDREVSPLHF. DNA for the CDR3: TGTGCCAGCAGCTTCCGGGACAGGGAAGTTTCACCCCTCCACTTT.

This rearrangement joins TRBV30 to TRBJ2-3; TRBD2 matches at 12 bases. This CDR3 contains 14 residues. From germline, CDR1 is GTSNPN and CDR2 SVGIG (reference sequence). Trimming cost V 7 bases and J 7 bases; bases outside gene matches: 9. The CDR3 loop is CAFGLAGRFNTQYF. Written as DNA, the CDR3 is TGTGCCTTCGGACTAGCGGGGAGGTTTAATACGCAGTATTTT.

The CDR3 sequence: CASSKLGRGWGTDTQYF. CDR3 bases: TGTGCCAGCAGCAAACTCGGCAGGGGATGGGGCACAGATACGCAGTATTTT. The chain combines TRBV21-1 with TRBJ2-3; whether TRBD1, the table's D call, matches the DNA was not checked. TRBV21-1 corresponds to a pseudogene. The CDR3 totals 17 residues.

The chain joins TRBV5-1 to TRBJ1-1, with D possibly matching TRBD1 (6 bases). CDR1 and CDR2 (germline): SGHRS, YFSETQ. CDR3 length: 14 amino acids. Trimming took 1 base from V and 2 from J, leaving 9 bases between them. CDR3 protein: CASSLTGRNTEAFF. In nucleotides, the CDR3 is TGCGCCAGCAGCTTGACAGGGCGTAACACTGAAGCTTTCTTT.

This clone has only a few counts. The rearrangement uses TRBV12-3 or TRBV12-4 and TRBJ2-1, with unresolved D. V lost 6 bases, J lost 10 bases, and 13 bases lay in between. This CDR3 has 12 amino acids. In DNA form, the CDR3 reads TGTGCCAGCAGCTCTTTCGAGAGGGAGCAGTTCTTC. It specifies CASSSFEREQFF.

The chain recombines TRBV7-8 with TRBJ2-5; D might be TRBD1 (6 bases). This CDR3 has 14 amino acids. V gave up 2 bases and J gave up 0 bases, with 7 bases separating them. CDR1 SGHVS and CDR2 FQNEAQ come from the germline V gene. The CDR3 DNA is TGTGCCAGCAGCTTAACAGGGAACCAAGAGACCCAGTACTTC. The encoded protein is CASSLTGNQETQYF.